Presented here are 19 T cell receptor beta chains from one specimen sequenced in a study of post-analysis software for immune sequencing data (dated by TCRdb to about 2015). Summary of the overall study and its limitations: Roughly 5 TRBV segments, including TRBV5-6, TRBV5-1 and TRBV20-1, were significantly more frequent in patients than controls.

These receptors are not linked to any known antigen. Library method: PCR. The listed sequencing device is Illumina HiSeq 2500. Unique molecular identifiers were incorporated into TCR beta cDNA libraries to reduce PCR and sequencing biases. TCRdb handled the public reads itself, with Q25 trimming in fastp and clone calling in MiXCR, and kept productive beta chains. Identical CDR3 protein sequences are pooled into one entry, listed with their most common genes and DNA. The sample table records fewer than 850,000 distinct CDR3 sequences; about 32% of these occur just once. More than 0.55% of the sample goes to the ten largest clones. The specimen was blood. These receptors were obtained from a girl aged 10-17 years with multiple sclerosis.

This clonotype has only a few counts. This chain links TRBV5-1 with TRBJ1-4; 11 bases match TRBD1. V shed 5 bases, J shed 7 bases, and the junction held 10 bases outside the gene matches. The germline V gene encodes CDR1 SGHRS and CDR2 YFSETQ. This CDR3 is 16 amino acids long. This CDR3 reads CASRHRTGGETEKLFF. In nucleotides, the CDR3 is TGCGCCAGCAGACATAGGACAGGGGGCGAAACTGAAAAACTGTTTTTT. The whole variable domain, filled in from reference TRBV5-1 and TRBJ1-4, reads KAGVTQTPRYLIKTRGQQVTLSCSPISGHRSVSWYQQTPGQGLQFLFEYFSETQRNKGNFPGRFSGRQFSNSRSEMNVSTLELGDSALYLCASRHRTGGETEKLFFGSGTQLSVL.

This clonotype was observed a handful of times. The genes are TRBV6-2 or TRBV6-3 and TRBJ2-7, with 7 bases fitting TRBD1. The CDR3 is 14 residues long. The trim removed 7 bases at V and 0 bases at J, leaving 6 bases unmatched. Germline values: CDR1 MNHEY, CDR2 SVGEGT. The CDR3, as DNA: TGTGCCAGCAACTTTGGGACAGCCTCCTACGAGCAGTACTTC. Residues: CASNFGTASYEQYF.

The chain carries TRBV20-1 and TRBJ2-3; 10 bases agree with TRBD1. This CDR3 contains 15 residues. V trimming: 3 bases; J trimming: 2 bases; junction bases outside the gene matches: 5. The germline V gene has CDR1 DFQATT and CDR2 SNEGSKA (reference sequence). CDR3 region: CSASGTGVNTDTQYF. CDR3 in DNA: TGCAGTGCTAGCGGGACAGGGGTAAACACAGATACGCAGTATTTT.

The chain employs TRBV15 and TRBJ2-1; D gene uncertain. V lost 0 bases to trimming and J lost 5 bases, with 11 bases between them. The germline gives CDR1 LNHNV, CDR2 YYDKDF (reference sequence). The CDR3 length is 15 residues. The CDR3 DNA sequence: TGTGCCACCAGCAGAGATCCCCCCTTAGACAATGAGCAGTTCTTC. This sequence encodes CATSRDPPLDNEQFF. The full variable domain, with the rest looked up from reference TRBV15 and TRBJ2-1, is DAMVIQNPRYQVTQFGKPVTLSCSQTLNHNVMYWYQQKSSQAPKLLFHYYDKDFNNEADTPDNFQSRRPNTSFCFLDIRSPGLGDTAMYLCATSRDPPLDNEQFFGPGTRLTVL.

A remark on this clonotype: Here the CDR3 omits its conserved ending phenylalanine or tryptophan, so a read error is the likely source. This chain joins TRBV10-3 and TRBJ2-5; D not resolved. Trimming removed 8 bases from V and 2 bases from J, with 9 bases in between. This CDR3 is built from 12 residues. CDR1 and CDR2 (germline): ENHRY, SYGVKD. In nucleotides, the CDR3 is TGTGCCATCCTGCTCCCACAAGAGACCCAGTACCTC. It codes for CAILLPQETQYL.

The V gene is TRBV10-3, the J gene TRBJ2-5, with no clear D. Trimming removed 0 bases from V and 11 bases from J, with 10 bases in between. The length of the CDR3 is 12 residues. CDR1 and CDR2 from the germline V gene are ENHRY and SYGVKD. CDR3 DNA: TGTGCCATCAGTGAGTCTAACTACGGGCAGTACTTC. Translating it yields CAISESNYGQYF.

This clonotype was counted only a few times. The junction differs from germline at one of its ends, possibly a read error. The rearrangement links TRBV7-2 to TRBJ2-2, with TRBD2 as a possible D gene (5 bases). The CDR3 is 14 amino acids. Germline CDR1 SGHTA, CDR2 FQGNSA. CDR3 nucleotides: TGTGCTAGCAGCTTAGCGTTCCGCGCCGGGGAGCTGTTTTTT. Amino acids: CASSLAFRAGELFF.

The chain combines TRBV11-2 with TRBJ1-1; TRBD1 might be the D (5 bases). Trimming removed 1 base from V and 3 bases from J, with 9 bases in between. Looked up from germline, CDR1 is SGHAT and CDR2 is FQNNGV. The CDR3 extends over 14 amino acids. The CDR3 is CASSLVRGHTEAFF. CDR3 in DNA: TGTGCCAGCAGCTTAGTCCGGGGACACACTGAAGCTTTCTTT.

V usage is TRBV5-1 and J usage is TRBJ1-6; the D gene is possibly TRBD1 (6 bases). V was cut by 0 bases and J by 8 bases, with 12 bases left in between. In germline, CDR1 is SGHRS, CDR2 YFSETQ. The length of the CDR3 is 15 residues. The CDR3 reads CASSLAGAGDSPLHF. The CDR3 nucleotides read TGCGCCAGCAGCTTGGCGGGGGCCGGGGATTCACCCCTCCACTTT.

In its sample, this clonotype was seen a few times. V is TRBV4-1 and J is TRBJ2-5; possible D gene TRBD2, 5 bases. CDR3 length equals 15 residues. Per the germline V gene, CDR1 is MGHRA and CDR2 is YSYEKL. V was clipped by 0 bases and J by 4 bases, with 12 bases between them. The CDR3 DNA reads TGCGCCAGCAGCCAAGAAATCGCGGCGGGAGAGACCCAGTACTTC. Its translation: CASSQEIAAGETQYF.

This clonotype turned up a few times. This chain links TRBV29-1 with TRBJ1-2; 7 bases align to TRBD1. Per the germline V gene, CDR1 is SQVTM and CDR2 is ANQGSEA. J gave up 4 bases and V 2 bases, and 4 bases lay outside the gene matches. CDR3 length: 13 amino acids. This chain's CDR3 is CSVEFGTVYGYTF. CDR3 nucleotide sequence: TGCAGCGTTGAATTCGGGACAGTCTATGGCTACACCTTC.

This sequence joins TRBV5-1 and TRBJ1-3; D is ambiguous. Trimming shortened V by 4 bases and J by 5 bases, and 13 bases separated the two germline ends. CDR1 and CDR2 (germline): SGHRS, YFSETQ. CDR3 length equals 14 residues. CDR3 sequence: CASSHGENRNTIYF. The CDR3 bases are TGCGCCAGCAGCCACGGCGAAAACAGAAACACCATATATTTT.

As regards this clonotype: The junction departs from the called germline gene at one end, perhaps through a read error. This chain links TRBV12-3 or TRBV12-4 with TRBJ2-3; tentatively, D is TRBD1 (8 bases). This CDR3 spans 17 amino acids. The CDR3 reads CASSPRQGTTSADTEYF. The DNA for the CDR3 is TGTGCCAGCAGTCCCAGACAGGGGACAACTAGCGCAGATACGGAGTATTTT.

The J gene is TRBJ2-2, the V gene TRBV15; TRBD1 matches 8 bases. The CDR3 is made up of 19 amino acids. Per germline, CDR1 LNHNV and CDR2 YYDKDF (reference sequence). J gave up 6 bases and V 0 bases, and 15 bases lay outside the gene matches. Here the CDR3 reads CATSRDLLRNRGVAGELFF. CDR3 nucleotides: TGTGCCACCAGCAGAGATCTCTTAAGAAACAGGGGGGTCGCCGGGGAGCTGTTTTTT.

The chain's CDR3 is CASSPSSVPNNEQFF. The CDR3 nucleotides are TGTGCCAGCAGCCCCAGTTCGGTCCCCAACAATGAGCAGTTCTTC. V and J are TRBV11-3 and TRBJ2-1; D uncertain. The V and J ends lost 5 bases and 5 bases respectively, with 16 bases between them. Germline V gene data show CDR1 as SGHNT and CDR2 as YENEEA. The CDR3 contains 15 residues. Drawing the rest from reference TRBV11-3 and TRBJ2-1, the complete variable domain is EAGVVQSPRYKIIEKKQPVAFWCNPISGHNTLYWYLQNLGQGPELLIRYENEEAVDDSQLPKDRFSAERLKGVDSTLKIQPAELGDSAVYLCASSPSSVPNNEQFFGPGTRLTVL.

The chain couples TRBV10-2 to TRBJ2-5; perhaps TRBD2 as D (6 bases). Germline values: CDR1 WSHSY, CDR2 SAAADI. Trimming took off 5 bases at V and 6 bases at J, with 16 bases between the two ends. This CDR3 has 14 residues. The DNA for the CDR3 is TGCGCCAGCAGTTTGACTAGTGAGGTGCAGACCCAGTACTTC. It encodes CASSLTSEVQTQYF.

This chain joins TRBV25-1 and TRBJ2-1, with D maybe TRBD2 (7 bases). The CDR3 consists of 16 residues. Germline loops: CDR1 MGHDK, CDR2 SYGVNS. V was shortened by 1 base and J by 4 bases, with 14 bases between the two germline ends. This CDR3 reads CASSESGGQIYNEQFF. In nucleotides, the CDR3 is TGTGCCAGCAGTGAATCGGGGGGACAAATATACAATGAGCAGTTCTTC. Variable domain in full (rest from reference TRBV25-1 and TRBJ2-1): EADIYQTPRYLVIGTGKKITLECSQTMGHDKMYWYQQDPGMELHLIHYSYGVNSTEKGDLSSESTVSRIRTEHFPLTLESARPSHTSQYLCASSESGGQIYNEQFFGPGTRLTVL.

Here the CDR3 reads CASSLSRGTGGNQPQHF. CDR3 sequence (DNA): TGTGCCAGCAGTTTATCGAGGGGGACAGGGGGCAATCAGCCCCAGCATTTT. The chain uses TRBV27 and TRBJ1-5; 10 bases fit TRBD1. This CDR3 has 17 residues. Trimming cost V 0 bases and J 2 bases; bases outside gene matches: 4. The germline V gene encodes CDR1 MNHEY and CDR2 SMNVEV (reference sequence).

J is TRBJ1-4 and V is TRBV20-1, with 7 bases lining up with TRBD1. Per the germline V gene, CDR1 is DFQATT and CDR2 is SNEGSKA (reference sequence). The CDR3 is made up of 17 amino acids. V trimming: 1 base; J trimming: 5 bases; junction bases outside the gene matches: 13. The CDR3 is CSARGRPKTGTNEKLFF. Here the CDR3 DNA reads TGCAGTGCTAGAGGCCGTCCGAAGACAGGGACAAATGAAAAACTGTTTTTT.